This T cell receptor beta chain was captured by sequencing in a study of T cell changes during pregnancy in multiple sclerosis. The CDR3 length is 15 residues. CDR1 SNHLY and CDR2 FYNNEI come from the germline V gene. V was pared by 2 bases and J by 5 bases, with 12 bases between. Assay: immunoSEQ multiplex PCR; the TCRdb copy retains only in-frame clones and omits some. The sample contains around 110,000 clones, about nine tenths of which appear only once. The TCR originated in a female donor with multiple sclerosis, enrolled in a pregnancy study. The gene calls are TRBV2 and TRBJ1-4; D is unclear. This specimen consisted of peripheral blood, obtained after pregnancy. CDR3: CASSEWGEENEKLFF. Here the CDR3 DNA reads TGTGCCAGCAGTGAATGGGGAGAAGAGAATGAAAAACTGTTTTTT.